This note documents a single T cell receptor (beta chain) sequence. Its antigen is still unknown. Time point indicated: sample taken at primary tumor resection. Tumor, nontumor lung or frozen PBMC supplied whole RNA, sequenced without sorting. These data are taken from a study of spatial heterogeneity in lung cancer. Overall study context: More beta-chain than alpha-chain sequences were consistently detected. Points from the study as a whole: Mutation tallies in tumors tracked expanded intratumoral alpha and beta TCR counts.

Single TCR cDNA molecules each had their own unique molecular identifier. TCRdb used MiXCR to reprocess the 5' RACE reads, holding one entry per CDR3 protein. The data contain 20,000 to 30,000 distinct CDR3 sequences, approximately 10% of them singletons. This CDR3 region has 16 residues. V shed 4 bases and J shed 0 bases, with 13 bases lying between them. CDR1 and CDR2 (germline): LGHNA, YSLEER. This receptor was obtained from a male donor with early-stage non-small cell lung cancer. Specimen: lung tumor tissue, collected at surgery. The genes are TRBV4-3 and TRBJ2-1; TRBD2 might be the D (5 bases). CDR3 in amino acids: CASSPYFGNSYNEQFF. In DNA form, the CDR3 reads TGCGCCAGCAGCCCATACTTCGGGAACTCCTACAATGAGCAGTTCTTC.